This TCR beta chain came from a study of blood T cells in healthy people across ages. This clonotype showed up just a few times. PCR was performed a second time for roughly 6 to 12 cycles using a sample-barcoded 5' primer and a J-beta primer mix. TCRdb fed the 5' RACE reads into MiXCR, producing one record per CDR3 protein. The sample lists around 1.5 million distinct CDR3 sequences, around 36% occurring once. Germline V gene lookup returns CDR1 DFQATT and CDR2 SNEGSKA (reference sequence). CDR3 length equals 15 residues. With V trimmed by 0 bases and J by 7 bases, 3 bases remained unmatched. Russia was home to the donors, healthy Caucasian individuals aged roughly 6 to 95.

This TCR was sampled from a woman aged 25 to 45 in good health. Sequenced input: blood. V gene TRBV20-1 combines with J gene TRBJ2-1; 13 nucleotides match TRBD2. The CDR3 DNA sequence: TGCAGTGCTAGAGATGTGGGACTAGCGGGGAATGAGCAGTTCTTC. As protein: CSARDVGLAGNEQFF.